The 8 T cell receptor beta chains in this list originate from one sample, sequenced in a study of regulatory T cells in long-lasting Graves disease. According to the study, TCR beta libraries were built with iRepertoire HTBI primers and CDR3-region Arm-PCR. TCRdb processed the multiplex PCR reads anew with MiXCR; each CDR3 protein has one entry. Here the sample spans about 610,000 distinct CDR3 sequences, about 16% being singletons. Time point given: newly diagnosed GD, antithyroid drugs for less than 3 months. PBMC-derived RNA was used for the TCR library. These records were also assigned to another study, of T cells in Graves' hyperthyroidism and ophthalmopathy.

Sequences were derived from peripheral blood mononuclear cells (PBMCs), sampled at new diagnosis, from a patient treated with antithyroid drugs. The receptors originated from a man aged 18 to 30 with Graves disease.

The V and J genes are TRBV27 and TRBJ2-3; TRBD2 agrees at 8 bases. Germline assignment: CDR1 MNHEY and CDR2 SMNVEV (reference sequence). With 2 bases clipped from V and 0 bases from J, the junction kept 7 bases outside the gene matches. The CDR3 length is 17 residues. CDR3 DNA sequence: TGTGCCAGCAGTTTAGCGGGGGGTTGGAGAAGCACAGATACGCAGTATTTT. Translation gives CASSLAGGWRSTDTQYF.

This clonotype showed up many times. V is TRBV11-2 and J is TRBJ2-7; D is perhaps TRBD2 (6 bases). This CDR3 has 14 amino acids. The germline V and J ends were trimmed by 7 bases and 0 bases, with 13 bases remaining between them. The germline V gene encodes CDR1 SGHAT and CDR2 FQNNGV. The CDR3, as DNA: TGTGCCAGCACCTCAGGCGGGGACTCCTACGAGCAGTACTTC. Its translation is CASTSGGDSYEQYF.

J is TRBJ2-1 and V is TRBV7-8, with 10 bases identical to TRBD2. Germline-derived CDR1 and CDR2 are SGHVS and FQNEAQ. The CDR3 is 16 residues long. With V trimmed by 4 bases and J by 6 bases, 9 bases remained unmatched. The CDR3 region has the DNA TGTGCCAGCAGCTCAACCGGGACTAGCGATTGCAATGAGCAGTTCTTC. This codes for CASSSTGTSDCNEQFF.

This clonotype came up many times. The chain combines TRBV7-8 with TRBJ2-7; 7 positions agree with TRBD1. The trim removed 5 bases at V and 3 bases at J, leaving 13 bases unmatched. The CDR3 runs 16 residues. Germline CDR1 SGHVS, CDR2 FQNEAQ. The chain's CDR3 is CASSTYRGRANYEQYF. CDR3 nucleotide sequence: TGTGCCAGCAGCACCTACAGGGGTCGCGCCAACTACGAGCAGTACTTC.

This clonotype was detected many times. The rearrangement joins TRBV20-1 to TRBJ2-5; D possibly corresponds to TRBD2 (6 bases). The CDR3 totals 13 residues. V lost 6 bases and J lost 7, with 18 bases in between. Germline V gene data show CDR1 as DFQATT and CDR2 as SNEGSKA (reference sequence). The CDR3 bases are TGCAGTGCGTATGGGGGGACGGAGGCGACCCAGTACTTC. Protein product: CSAYGGTEATQYF.

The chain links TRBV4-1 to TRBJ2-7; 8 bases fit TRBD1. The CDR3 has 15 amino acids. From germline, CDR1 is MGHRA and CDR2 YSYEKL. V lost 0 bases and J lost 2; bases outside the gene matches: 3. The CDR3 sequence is CASSQDRGQAYEQYF. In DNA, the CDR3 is TGCGCCAGCAGCCAAGATCGGGGACAGGCCTACGAGCAGTACTTC.

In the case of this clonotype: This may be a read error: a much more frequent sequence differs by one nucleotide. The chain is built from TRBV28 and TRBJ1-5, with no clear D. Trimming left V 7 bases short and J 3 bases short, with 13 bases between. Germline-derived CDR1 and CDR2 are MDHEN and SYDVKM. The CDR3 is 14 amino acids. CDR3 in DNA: TGTGCCAGCACACAAAGTTATAACAATCAGCCCCAGCATTTT. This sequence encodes CASTQSYNNQPQHF.

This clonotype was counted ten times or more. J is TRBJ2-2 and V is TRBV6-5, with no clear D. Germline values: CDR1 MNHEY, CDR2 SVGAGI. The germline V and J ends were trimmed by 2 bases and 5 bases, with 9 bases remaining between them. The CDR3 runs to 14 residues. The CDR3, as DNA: TGTGCCAGCAGTTACATTGTTAAAACCGGGGAGCTGTTTTTT. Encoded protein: CASSYIVKTGELFF.